In this sample, the clone carrying this T cell receptor beta chain turned up a few times. Its antigen is not identified. The record originates from a study of blood T cells in healthy people across ages. Study-level findings and limits: Per million T cells, the diversity of TCR beta decreased roughly linearly as age advanced.

PCR was performed a second time for 7 to 11 cycles using a sample-barcoded 5' primer and a J-beta primer mix. TCRdb re-called the 5' RACE reads through MiXCR, storing one row per CDR3 protein. The sample comprises some 1,000,000 distinct CDR3 sequences, about 25% of which are singletons, and around 0.75% rests with the top ten. CDR1 and CDR2 from the germline V gene are MNHNS and SASEGT. This CDR3 comprises 15 residues. V lost 3 bases and J lost 5, with 14 bases in between. This sample was also put to use in a study of T cells of mothers and their children.

The sequencing input was blood. The TCR comes from a girl aged 2 to 9 in good health. The chain recombines TRBV6-1 with TRBJ2-1; weak D call: TRBD2 (5 bases). CDR3 residues: CASSEAEEVDNEQFF. CDR3 in DNA: TGTGCCAGCAGTGAGGCCGAGGAGGTTGACAATGAGCAGTTCTTC.